The sequence of this T cell receptor beta chain was determined in a study of T-cell reconstitution after alpha-beta-depleted transplantation in children. Findings of the study overall: From newly produced T cells came most of the T-cell counts and diversity one year after transplant.

Unique molecular identifiers were used to barcode this TCRbeta library. TCRdb re-called the PCR reads with MiXCR, one entry per CDR3 protein. The repertoire holds roughly 400,000 distinct CDR3 sequences, with around two fifths as singletons. As regards this clonotype: Its matching antigen is unknown.

Germline CDR1 is MDHEN and CDR2 is SYDVKM. The CDR3 has 15 amino acids. The J segment lost 7 bases and the V segment lost 6 bases, leaving 11 bases of the junction unmatched. The chain links TRBV28 to TRBJ1-5; TRBD1 matches 8 bases. The sequence derives from a girl aged 2 to 10 with aplastic anemia, due to receive a stem cell transplant. This specimen consisted of PBMCs, obtained before TCRalphabeta/CD19-depleted stem cell transplant. CDR3: CASRYQGARGQPQHF. The CDR3 DNA sequence: TGTGCCAGCAGATACCAGGGGGCCCGAGGGCAGCCCCAGCATTTT.